This T cell receptor beta chain is drawn from a study of blood T cell repertoires in COVID-19. As processed by the authors: From reference gene primer amplification, estimates of nucleated cell counts were derived. Profiled with immunoSEQ multiplex PCR; TCRdb holds only in-frame clones, not every one. The DNA gave D and trimming, while V, J and clone size come from that table. The top ten hold around 1.9% of the sample, which has around 67,000 clones, about 90% seen once. Germline assignment: CDR1 SQVTM and CDR2 ANQGSEA. The CDR3 is made up of 11 amino acids. V dropped 0 bases and J dropped 8 bases, with 5 bases sitting between them.

This clonotype was sampled from a woman at least 80 years old with active or convalescent COVID-19. The rearrangement links TRBV29-1 to TRBJ2-1; D ambiguous. The source material was peripheral blood. The CDR3 protein is CSVEDSHEQFF. The CDR3 DNA reads as TGCAGCGTTGAAGACAGTCATGAGCAGTTCTTC.